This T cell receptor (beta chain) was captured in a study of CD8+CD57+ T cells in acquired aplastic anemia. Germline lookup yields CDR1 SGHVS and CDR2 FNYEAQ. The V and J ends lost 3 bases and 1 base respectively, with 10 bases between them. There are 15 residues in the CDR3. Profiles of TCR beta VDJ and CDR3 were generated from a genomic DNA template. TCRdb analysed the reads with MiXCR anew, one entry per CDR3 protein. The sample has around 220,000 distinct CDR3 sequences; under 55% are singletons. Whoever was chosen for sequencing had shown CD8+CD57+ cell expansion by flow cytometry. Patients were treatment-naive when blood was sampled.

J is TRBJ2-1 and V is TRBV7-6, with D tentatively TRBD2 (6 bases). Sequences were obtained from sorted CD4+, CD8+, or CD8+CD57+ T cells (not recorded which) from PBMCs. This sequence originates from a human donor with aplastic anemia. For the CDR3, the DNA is TGTGCCAGCAGCTTGTGGGAGGCTTCCTACAATGAGCAGTTCTTC. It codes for CASSLWEASYNEQFF.